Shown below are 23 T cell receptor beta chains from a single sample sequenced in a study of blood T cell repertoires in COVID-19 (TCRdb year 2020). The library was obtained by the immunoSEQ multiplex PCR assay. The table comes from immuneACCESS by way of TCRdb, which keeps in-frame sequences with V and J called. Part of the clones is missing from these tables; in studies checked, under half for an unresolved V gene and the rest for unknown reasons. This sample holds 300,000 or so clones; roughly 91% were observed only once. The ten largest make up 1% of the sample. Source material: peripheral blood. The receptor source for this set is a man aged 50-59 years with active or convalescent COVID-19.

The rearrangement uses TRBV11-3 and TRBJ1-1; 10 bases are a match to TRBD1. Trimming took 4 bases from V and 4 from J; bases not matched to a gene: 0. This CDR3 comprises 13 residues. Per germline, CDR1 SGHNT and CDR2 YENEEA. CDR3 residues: CASSWTGGTEAFF. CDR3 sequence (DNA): TGTGCCAGCAGCTGGACAGGGGGCACTGAAGCTTTCTTT.

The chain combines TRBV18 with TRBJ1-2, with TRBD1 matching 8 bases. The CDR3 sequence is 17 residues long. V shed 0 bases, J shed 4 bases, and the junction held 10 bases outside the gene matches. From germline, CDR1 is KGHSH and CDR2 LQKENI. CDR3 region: CASSPPAGGAFSYGYTF. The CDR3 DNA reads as TGTGCCAGCTCACCACCGGCAGGGGGCGCCTTTTCCTATGGCTACACCTTC.

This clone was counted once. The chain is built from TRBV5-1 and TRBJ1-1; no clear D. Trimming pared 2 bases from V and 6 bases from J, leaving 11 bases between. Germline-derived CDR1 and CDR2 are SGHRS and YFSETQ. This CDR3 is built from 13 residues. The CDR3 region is CASSFGELAEAFF. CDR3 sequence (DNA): TGCGCCAGCAGCTTCGGAGAGTTGGCTGAAGCTTTCTTT.

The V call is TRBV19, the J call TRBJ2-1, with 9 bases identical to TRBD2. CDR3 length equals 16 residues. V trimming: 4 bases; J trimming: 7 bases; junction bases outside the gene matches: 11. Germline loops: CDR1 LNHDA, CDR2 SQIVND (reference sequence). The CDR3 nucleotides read TGTGCCAGTAGTAGAGGGTCTAGCGGGACTTTAAATGAGCAGTTCTTC. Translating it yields CASSRGSSGTLNEQFF. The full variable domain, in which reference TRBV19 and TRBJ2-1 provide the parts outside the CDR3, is DGGITQSPKYLFRKEGQNVTLSCEQNLNHDAMYWYRQDPGQGLRLIYYSQIVNDFQKGDIAEGYSVSREKKESFPLTVTSAQKNPTAFYLCASSRGSSGTLNEQFFGPGTRLTVL.

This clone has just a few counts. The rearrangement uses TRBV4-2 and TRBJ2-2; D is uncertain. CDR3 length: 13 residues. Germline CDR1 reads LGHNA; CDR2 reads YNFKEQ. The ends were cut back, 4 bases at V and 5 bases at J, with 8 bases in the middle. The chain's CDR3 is CASSPQLTGELFF. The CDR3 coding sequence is TGTGCCAGCAGCCCCCAGTTGACCGGGGAGCTGTTTTTT.

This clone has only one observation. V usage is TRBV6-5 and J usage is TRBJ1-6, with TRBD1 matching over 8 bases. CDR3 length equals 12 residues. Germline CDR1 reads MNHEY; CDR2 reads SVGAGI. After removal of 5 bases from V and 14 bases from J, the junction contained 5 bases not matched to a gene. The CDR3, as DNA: TGTGCCAGCAGTCCTCCGGGACAGGCCCTCCACTTT. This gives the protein CASSPPGQALHF.

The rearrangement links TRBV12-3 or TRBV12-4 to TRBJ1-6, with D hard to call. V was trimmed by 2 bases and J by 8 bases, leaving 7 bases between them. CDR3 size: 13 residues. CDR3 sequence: CASSLTDDSPLHF. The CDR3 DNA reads TGTGCCAGCAGTTTAACAGATGATTCACCCCTCCACTTT.

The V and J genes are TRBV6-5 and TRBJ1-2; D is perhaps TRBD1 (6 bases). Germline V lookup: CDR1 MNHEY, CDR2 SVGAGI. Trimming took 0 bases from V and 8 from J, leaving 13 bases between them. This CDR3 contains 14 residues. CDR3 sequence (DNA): TGTGCCAGCAGTTACTCATACAGGGATCGAGGCTACACCTTC. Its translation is CASSYSYRDRGYTF.

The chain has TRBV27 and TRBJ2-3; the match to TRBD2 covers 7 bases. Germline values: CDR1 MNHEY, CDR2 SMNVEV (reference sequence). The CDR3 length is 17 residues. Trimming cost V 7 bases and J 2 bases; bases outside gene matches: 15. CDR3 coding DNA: TGTGCCAGCACCCGCTTCGGGGTACGGGGGGACACAGATACGCAGTATTTT. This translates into CASTRFGVRGDTDTQYF.

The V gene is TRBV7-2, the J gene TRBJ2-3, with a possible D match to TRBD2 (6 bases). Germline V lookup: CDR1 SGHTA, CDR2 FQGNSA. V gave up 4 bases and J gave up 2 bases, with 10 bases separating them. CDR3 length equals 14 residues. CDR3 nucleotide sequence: TGTGCCAGCAGCTCGCGGGACTCCACAGATACGCAGTATTTT. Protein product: CASSSRDSTDTQYF.

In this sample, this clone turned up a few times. CDR3 loop: CASSVGDRPYNSPLHF. CDR3 nucleotides: TGTGCCAGCAGCGTAGGAGACAGACCCTATAATTCACCCCTCCACTTT. V is TRBV9 and J is TRBJ1-6; D may be TRBD1 (5 bases). CDR1 SGDLS and CDR2 YYNGEE come from the germline V gene. The CDR3 spans 16 residues. Between the trimmed V and J ends, which lost 0 bases and 2 bases, there was a span of 9 bases.

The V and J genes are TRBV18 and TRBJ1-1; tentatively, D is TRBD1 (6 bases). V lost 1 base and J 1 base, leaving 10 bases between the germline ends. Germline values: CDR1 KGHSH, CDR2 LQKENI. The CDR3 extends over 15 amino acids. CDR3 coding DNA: TGTGCCAGCTCACCACTTCTACAGGGGAACACTGAAGCTTTCTTT. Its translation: CASSPLLQGNTEAFF.

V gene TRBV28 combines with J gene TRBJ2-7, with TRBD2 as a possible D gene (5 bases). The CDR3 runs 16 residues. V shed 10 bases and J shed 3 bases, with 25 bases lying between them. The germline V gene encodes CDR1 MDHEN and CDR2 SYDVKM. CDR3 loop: CATSSPSGRFNYEQYF. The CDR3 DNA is TGTGCCACCTCTTCTCCCAGTGGGAGATTTAACTACGAGCAGTACTTC.

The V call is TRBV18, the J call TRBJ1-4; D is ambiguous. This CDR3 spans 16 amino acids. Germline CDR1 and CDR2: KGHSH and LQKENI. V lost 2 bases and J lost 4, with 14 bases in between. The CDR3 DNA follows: TGTGCCAGCTCACCATTCCAGACTGATAGTAATGAAAAACTGTTTTTT. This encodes CASSPFQTDSNEKLFF. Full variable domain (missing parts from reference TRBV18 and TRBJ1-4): NAGVMQNPRHLVRRRGQEARLRCSPMKGHSHVYWYRQLPEEGLKFMVYLQKENIIDESGMPKERFSAEFPKEGPSILRIQQVVRGDSAAYFCASSPFQTDSNEKLFFGSGTQLSVL.

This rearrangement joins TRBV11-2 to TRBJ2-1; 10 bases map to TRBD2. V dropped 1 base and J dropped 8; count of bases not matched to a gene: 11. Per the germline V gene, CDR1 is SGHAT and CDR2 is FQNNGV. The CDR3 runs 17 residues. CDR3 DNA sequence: TGTGCCAGCAGCTTAGCTCTAGGGCTAGCGGGAGTCCATGAGCAGTTCTTC. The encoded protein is CASSLALGLAGVHEQFF.

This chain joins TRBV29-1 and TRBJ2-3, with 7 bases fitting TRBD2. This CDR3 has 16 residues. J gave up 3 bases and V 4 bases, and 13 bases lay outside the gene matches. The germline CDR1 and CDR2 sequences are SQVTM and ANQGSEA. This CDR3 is CSVGGGGITNTDTQYF. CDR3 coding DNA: TGCAGCGTTGGGGGGGGAGGCATTACGAATACAGATACGCAGTATTTT.

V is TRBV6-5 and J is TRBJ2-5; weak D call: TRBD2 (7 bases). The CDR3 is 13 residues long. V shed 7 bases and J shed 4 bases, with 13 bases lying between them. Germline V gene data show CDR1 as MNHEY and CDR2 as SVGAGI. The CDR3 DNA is TGTGCCAGCATGTGGGGAGGGGGAGAGACCCAGTACTTC. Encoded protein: CASMWGGGETQYF.

The CDR3 nucleotides read TGCGCCAGCAGCTTGCTTGGCGGGGTGGGGGTCGGTGAGCAGTTCTTC. This sequence encodes CASSLLGGVGVGEQFF. The chain couples TRBV5-1 to TRBJ2-1, with TRBD2 as a possible D gene (6 bases). CDR1 is SGHRS, CDR2 YFSETQ, per germline. The ends were cut back, 1 base at V and 9 bases at J, with 20 bases in the middle. The CDR3 extends over 16 amino acids.

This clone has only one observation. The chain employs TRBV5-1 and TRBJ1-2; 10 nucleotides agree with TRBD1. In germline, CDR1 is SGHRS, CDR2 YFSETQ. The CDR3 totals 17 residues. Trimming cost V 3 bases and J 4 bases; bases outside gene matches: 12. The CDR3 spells CASSSDPGQGKGYGYTF. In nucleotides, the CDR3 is TGCGCCAGCAGCTCGGACCCGGGACAGGGGAAGGGCTATGGCTACACCTTC. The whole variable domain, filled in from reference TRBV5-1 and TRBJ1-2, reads KAGVTQTPRYLIKTRGQQVTLSCSPISGHRSVSWYQQTPGQGLQFLFEYFSETQRNKGNFPGRFSGRQFSNSRSEMNVSTLELGDSALYLCASSSDPGQGKGYGYTFGSGTRLTVV.

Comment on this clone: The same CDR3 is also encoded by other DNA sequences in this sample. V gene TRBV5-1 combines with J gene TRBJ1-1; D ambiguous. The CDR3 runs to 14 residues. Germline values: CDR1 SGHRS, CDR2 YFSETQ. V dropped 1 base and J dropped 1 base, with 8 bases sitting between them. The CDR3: CASSLLSGNTEAFF. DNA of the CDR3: TGCGCCAGCAGCTTGCTATCTGGGAACACTGAAGCTTTCTTT. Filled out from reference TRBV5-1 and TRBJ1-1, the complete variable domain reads KAGVTQTPRYLIKTRGQQVTLSCSPISGHRSVSWYQQTPGQGLQFLFEYFSETQRNKGNFPGRFSGRQFSNSRSEMNVSTLELGDSALYLCASSLLSGNTEAFFGQGTRLTVV.

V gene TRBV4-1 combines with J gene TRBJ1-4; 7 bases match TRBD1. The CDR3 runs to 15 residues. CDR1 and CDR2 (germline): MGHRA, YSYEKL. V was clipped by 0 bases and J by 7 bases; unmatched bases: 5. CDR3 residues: CASSQDRSGGEKLFF. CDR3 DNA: TGCGCCAGCAGCCAAGATCGGTCAGGGGGTGAAAAACTGTTTTTT.

The DNA of the CDR3 is TGTGCCAGCAGGACAGATGACAACATTGGAAACACCATATATTTT. Its translation is CASRTDDNIGNTIYF. V and J are TRBV6-5 and TRBJ1-3, with D tentatively TRBD1 (5 bases). The V end was cut by 6 bases, the J end by 3 bases, with 15 bases between. The CDR3 sequence is 15 residues long. Germline V gene lookup returns CDR1 MNHEY and CDR2 SVGAGI.

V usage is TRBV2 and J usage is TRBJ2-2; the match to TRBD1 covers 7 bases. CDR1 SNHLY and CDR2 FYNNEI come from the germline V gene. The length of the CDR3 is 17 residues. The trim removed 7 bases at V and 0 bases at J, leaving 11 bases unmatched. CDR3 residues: CASTYERGQANTGELFF. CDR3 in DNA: TGTGCCAGCACTTATGAGAGGGGGCAGGCGAACACCGGGGAGCTGTTTTTT.